A selection of T cell receptor beta chains follows, all from one sample in a study of blood T cell repertoires in COVID-19. Assay: immunoSEQ multiplex PCR; the TCRdb copy retains only in-frame clones and omits some. In the table there are some 100,000 clones, 65% to 90% of which are singletons. The sample was PBMCs or T cells enriched from blood (not recorded which). Receptor source: a woman between 45 and 65 years old who had recovered from COVID-19. Both conserved end residues are part of each CDR3. D genes are given only for firm matches. Only some rows state a clone size, as once, few, many or a class for expanded clones.

TRBJ1-1 | - | TRBV5-6 | - | TGTGCCAGCAGCGCCCAGGGGAATGAAGCTTTCTTT | CASSAQGNEAFF
TRBJ2-1 | - | TRBV11-2 | - | TGTGCCAGCAGCCCTCTTAGGGGGGGGCTCTCCTACAATGAGCAGTTCTTC | CASSPLRGGLSYNEQFF
TRBJ1-1 | - | TRBV5-1 | - | TGCGCCAGCAGCCTACAGACGGCGAACACTGAAGCTTTCTTT | CASSLQTANTEAFF
TRBJ1-1 | - | TRBV5-1 | - | TGCGCCAGCAGCCCCCCCGCGGGGGGCATCACTGAAGCTTTCTTT | CASSPPAGGITEAFF
TRBJ2-7 | - | TRBV5-4 | - | TGTGCCAGCAGCTTGAGCTCAGGGGTGAGCTCCTACGAGCAGTACTTC | CASSLSSGVSSYEQYF
TRBJ2-5 | TRBD2 | TRBV6-2/TRBV6-3 | - | TGTGCCAGCAGTTCCGACCACGGGGGGATGGAGACCCAGTACTTC | CASSSDHGGMETQYF
TRBJ2-1 | - | TRBV18 | - | TGTGCCAGCTCACCACTAGCGGCAGAGTACAATGAGCAGTTCTTC | CASSPLAAEYNEQFF
TRBJ1-2 | TRBD1 | TRBV19 | few | TGTGCCAGTAGTTGGACAGGGAGTAAGGGTGGCTACACCTTC | CASSWTGSKGGYTF
TRBJ2-7 | - | TRBV5-4 | - | TGTGCCAGCAGCTTCGGGTGGGGGAGGACCTACGAGCAGTACTTC | CASSFGWGRTYEQYF
TRBJ2-3 | TRBD2 | TRBV5-1 | - | TGCGCCAGCGGGACTAGCGGGGGGAGCACAGATACGCAGTATTTT | CASGTSGGSTDTQYF
TRBJ2-2 | TRBD1 | TRBV29-1 | few | TGCAGCGCGACGAGCAGGGGGAGGAACACCGGGGAGCTGTTTTTT | CSATSRGRNTGELFF
TRBJ2-1 | TRBD2 | TRBV27 | once | TGTGCCAGCAGTAACGGGCCGAGGACTAGCGGGAGGTCCTCCGATGAGCAGTTCTTC | CASSNGPRTSGRSSDEQFF
TRBJ1-5 | TRBD1 | TRBV9 | - | TGTGCCAGCAGCGCCGGACAGGGGTACGGTCAGCCCCAGCATTTT | CASSAGQGYGQPQHF
TRBJ2-3 | TRBD2 | TRBV7-9 | - | TGTGCCAGCTCCCAGGGGACTAGCGGGAGTTCGTCCGATACGCAGTATTTT | CASSQGTSGSSSDTQYF
TRBJ1-2 | - | TRBV28 | - | TGTGCCAGCAGTCCCGGACATGGAATGGATGGCTACACCTTC | CASSPGHGMDGYTF
TRBJ2-7 | - | TRBV18 | once | TGTGCCAGCTCACCGCCAGTTTCCACCTACGAGCAGTACTTC | CASSPPVSTYEQYF
TRBJ2-7 | TRBD2 | TRBV6-5 | once | TGTGCCAGCACCCTGGGGGGGGGAGGCGAGCAGTACTTC | CASTLGGGGEQYF
TRBJ1-5 | - | TRBV21-1 | - | TGTGCCAGCAGCTTTGGGCGGGCCGCCCTGGGTCAGCCCCAGCATTTT | CASSFGRAALGQPQHF
TRBJ2-1 | TRBD2 | TRBV2 | - | TGTGCCAGCTCGGTTTTGGCGGGGGGGCTTAATGAGCAGTTCTTC | CASSVLAGGLNEQFF
TRBJ1-5 | TRBD1 | TRBV10-2 | - | TGCGCCAGCAGTGAGGGGACAGGGGTCAGGGGCAATCAGCCCCAGCATTTT | CASSEGTGVRGNQPQHF
TRBJ2-6 | - | TRBV9 | - | TGTGCCAGCAGCGACAGGAACTCTGGGGCCAACGTCCTGACTTTC | CASSDRNSGANVLTF
TRBJ2-3 | - | TRBV24-1 | - | TGTGCCACCAGTGTAGGTAGCGCAGATACGCAGTATTTT | CATSVGSADTQYF
TRBJ2-3 | - | TRBV12-3/TRBV12-4 | - | TGTGCCAGCACTTACACAGATACGCAGTATTTT | CASTYTDTQYF
TRBJ2-7 | TRBD1 | TRBV19 | once | TGTGCCAGTAGTCCTCGCACCCCGGGACAGACCTACGAGCAGTACTTC | CASSPRTPGQTYEQYF
TRBJ1-5 | - | TRBV23-1 | - | TGCGCCAGCAGTCAATATGAGGACAGTGACAACAATCAGCCCCAGCATTTT | CASSQYEDSDNNQPQHF
TRBJ2-2 | TRBD2 | TRBV27 | - | TGTGCCAGCCGACTAGCGGGGGCCCTTAACGGCGGGGAGCTGTTTTTT | CASRLAGALNGGELFF
TRBJ2-2 | TRBD2 | TRBV5-4 | few | TGTGCCAGCAGCCCTAGCGGGGGCCACACCGGGGAGCTGTTTTTT | CASSPSGGHTGELFF
TRBJ1-1 | - | TRBV21-1 | - | TGTGCCAGCAGGAAAGGGGGCGGAGAGACTGAAGCTTTCTTT | CASRKGGGETEAFF
TRBJ1-2 | - | TRBV28 | once | TGTGCCAGCAGTTTTTCGATGGGCGCGAATGGCTACACCTTC | CASSFSMGANGYTF
TRBJ2-7 | - | TRBV6-5 | - | TGTGCCAGCACCCTACAGGGAACCTACGAGCAGTACTTC | CASTLQGTYEQYF
TRBJ1-1 | - | TRBV19 | - | TGTGCCAGTAGTCCCCACGCCAAGGGACAATTCACTGAAGCTTTCTTT | CASSPHAKGQFTEAFF
TRBJ2-6 | - | TRBV19 | once | TGTGCCACCAGACATTGGGCTGGGGCCAACGTCCTGACTTTC | CATRHWAGANVLTF
TRBJ2-1 | - | TRBV6-5 | - | TGTGCCAGCAGTTACACCCCCCGTAAGGAGGGTAAGTTCTTC | CASSYTPRKEGKFF
TRBJ2-3 | TRBD1 | TRBV28 | - | TGTGCCAGCAGTTCCCCAGGGGGAGAGTTGCCAGATACGCAGTATTTT | CASSSPGGELPDTQYF
TRBJ2-3 | - | TRBV30 | once | TGTGCCTGGATGGAGGGTGGTACGCAGTATTTT | CAWMEGGTQYF
TRBJ2-7 | - | TRBV9 | - | TGTGCCAGCAGCGTAGGGGGACTGAACTACGAGCAGTACTTC | CASSVGGLNYEQYF
TRBJ1-1 | TRBD1 | TRBV2 | once | TGTGCCAGCCTAGTTGAACAGGGGCTGACTGGGACTGAAGCTTTCTTT | CASLVEQGLTGTEAFF
TRBJ2-2 | - | TRBV24-1 | - | TGTGCCACCAGTGACCCCGGCGGAGCCGGGGAGCTGTTTTTT | CATSDPGGAGELFF
TRBJ1-2 | - | TRBV12-3/TRBV12-4 | - | TGTGCCAGCAGTTCACAGGGCTTCTATGGCTACACCTTC | CASSSQGFYGYTF
TRBJ2-1 | TRBD2 | TRBV7-3 | - | TGTGCCAGCAGCTTAGGGACTAGCGGGAGGGATGAGCAGTTCTTC | CASSLGTSGRDEQFF